This T cell receptor (beta chain) was profiled in a study of T cell changes during pregnancy in multiple sclerosis. Measured with immunoSEQ multiplex PCR; TCRdb has only the in-frame clones, and not every one. The sample includes roughly 37,000 clones, 90% to 95% of them seen just once. The ends lost 5 bases at V and 2 bases at J; junction bases unmatched: 3. There are 14 residues in the CDR3. The germline V gene has CDR1 LGHNA and CDR2 YNFKEQ. The rearrangement uses TRBV4-2 and TRBJ2-7; 10 positions match TRBD2. The sequencing here drew on CD4+ T cells from peripheral blood mononuclear cells, taken in the second trimester of pregnancy. The clonotype was recovered from a female donor in good health, enrolled as a control in a pregnancy study. CDR3 sequence (DNA): TGTGCCAGCAGCGCCAGCGGGGGGGCCTACGAGCAGTACTTC. Translated: CASSASGGAYEQYF.